What follows describes a single TCR beta chain. Its antigen remains unidentified. These data belong to a study of cytomegalovirus exposure and HLA in healthy donors. Overall study findings and caveats: High specificity and sensitivity for cytomegalovirus status were reported for the classifier.

Germline V CDR1 and CDR2: SGHVS, FQNEAQ. This CDR3 spans 15 amino acids. Losses at the gene ends were 2 bases for V and 3 bases for J; bases not matched to a gene: 2. The assay was immunoSEQ multiplex PCR, and TCRdb's table has in-frame clones only and misses some. The sample lists around 150,000 clones, roughly 91% seen once, with just over 4% in the top ten. The rearrangement uses TRBV7-8 and TRBJ2-2; TRBD2 agrees at 8 bases. This clonotype was sampled from a man in his late teens or twenties in good health and CMV-seropositive. Sequenced sample: PBMCs. The CDR3 loop is CASSLLAGDTGELFF. CDR3 DNA: TGTGCCAGCAGCTTACTAGCGGGCGACACCGGGGAGCTGTTTTTT.